This T cell receptor (beta chain) stems from a study of T cell responses to AZD1222 COVID-19 vaccine. The wider study: Pooled in the analysis were second doses at about 4 or about 12 weeks. Study findings and constraints: Among the donors, most were white British and more were female, and clonal diversity was possibly underestimated. Samples come after the peak T cell response, not at day 14. Among vaccine-associated CD4 TCRs, coverage spanned spike, with dominance at 160-218 and 743-854.

Turning to this clone: Its antigen remains unknown.

Sequencing was performed with immunoSEQ multiplex PCR; in TCRdb, only in-frame clones are kept and a portion is missing. The table shows 87,000 or so clones, with around 90% occurring only once. V was pared by 6 bases and J by 3 bases, with 12 bases between. Looked up from germline, CDR1 is MNHEY and CDR2 is SVGEGT. The CDR3 spans 15 residues. Material: peripheral blood, obtained on day 0 of AZD1222 vaccination. The receptor was isolated from an adult in good health. V and J are TRBV6-2 or TRBV6-3 and TRBJ2-6; tentatively, D is TRBD1 or TRBD2 (5 bases each). CDR3 DNA sequence: TGTGCCAGCAGCTTGCTGGGGGTTGGGGCCAACGTCCTGACTTTC. Protein product: CASSLLGVGANVLTF.